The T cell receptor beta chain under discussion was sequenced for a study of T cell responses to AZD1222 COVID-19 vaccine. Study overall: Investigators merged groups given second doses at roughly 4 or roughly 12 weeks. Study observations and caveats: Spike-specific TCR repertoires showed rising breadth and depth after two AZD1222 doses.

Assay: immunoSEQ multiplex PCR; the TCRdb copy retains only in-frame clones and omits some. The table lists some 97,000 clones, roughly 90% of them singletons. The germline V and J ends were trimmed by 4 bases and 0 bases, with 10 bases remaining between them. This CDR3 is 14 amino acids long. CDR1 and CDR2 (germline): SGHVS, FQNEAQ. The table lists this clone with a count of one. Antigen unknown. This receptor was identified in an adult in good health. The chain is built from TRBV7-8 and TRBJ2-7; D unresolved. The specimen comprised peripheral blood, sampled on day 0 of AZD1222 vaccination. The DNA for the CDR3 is TGTGCCAGCAGCTCGGACGAGCTCTCCTACGAGCAGTACTTC. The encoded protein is CASSSDELSYEQYF.